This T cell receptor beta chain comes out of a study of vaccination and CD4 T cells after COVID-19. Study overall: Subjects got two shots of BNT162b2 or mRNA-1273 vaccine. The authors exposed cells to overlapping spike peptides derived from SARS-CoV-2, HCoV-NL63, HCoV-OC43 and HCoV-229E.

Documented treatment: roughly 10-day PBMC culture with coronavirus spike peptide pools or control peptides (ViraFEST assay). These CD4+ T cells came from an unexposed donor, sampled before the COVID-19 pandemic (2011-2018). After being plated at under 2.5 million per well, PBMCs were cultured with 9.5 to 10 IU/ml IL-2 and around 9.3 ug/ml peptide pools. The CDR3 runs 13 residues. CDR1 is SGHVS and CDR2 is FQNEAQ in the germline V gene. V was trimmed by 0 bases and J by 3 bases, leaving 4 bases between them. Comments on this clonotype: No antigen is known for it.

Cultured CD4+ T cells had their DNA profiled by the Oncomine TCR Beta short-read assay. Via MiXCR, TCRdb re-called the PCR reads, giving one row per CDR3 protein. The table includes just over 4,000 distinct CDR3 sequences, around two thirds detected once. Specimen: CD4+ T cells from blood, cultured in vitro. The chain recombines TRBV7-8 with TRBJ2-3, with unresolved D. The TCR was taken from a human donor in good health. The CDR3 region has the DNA TGTGCCAGCAGCTTAGCGGTGACAGATACGCAGTATTTT. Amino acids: CASSLAVTDTQYF.